Included here is one T cell receptor beta chain sequence, with context. The record originates from a study of blood T cell repertoires in COVID-19. Whole-study context: Samples of COVID-19 (acute and convalescent) were obtained from the United States, Italy and Spain.

The V segment lost 6 bases and the J segment 5 bases; nucleotides outside the gene matches: 4. This CDR3 has 13 residues. Germline V gene sequence: CDR1 LGHDT, CDR2 YNNKEL (reference sequence). TCRdb keeps only in-frame clones here, not all; method: immunoSEQ multiplex PCR. Of 200,000 or so clones listed, 88% were seen once; the top ten hold approximately 2.7%. The chain has TRBV3-1 (or the pseudogene TRBV3-2) and TRBJ1-2; 9 positions match TRBD1. The sequenced material came from PBMCs or T cells enriched from blood (not recorded which). This TCR was sampled from a woman aged 30 to 39 who had recovered from COVID-19. For the CDR3, the DNA is TGTGCCAGCAGGGGGACAGGGACATATGGCTACACCTTC. Translating it yields CASRGTGTYGYTF.